The clone carrying this T cell receptor (beta chain) was recorded only once. Antigen specificity is unknown. CD45RO-negative cells were positively selected for CCR7, leaving out terminally differentiated effector memory CD45RA+ cells. Trimming removed 4 bases from V and 6 bases from J, with 20 bases in between. From germline, CDR1 is SGHRS and CDR2 YFSETQ. There are 15 residues in the CDR3. The method was immunoSEQ multiplex PCR; TCRdb's version includes in-frame clones alone and lacks a portion of them. The table has over 2 million clones, 85% to 95% seen once. These data are taken from a study of shared clonotypes between healthy human individuals. Points from the study as a whole: Donor clonotype sharing was expected to depend on sequencing depth.

This receptor was taken from a man younger than 35 in good health. Sequencing used naive CD8+ T cells sorted from blood. The rearrangement uses TRBV5-1 and TRBJ2-7, with D possibly called TRBD1 or TRBD2 (6 bases each). The DNA for the CDR3 is TGCGCCAGCAGCCCGCACACGGGGGCCGAACTCGAGCAGTACTTC. Its protein product is CASSPHTGAELEQYF.